This TCR beta chain was sequenced in a study of blood T cells in healthy people across ages (dated by TCRdb to between 2015 and 2017). Regarding the complete study: In model experiments, template switching captured roughly one uniquely barcoded TCR beta cDNA molecule for every two T cells. Two additional independent replicas of 1 million unique cDNA reads from the same blood draw were analyzed for two donors (one aged 18 to 30 and one aged 80 or older). The donors were split into four age groups: young (average around 16 years), middle-aged (39), aged (roughly 65) and long-lived (about 82). The study measured age-related changes in TCR beta repertoire diversity using deep sequencing normalized with unique cDNA molecular identifiers. To avoid experimental bias, donors of different ages were spread randomly across the sequencing lanes.

This clonotype was seen only a few times. There is no known antigen for this receptor. No base qualities exist here, and no much larger clone lies one base off it. The investigation overall reported the following: Since profiling was done on bulk unsorted PBMCs, naive and antigen-experienced compartments could not be conclusively compared. As age increased, observed TCR beta diversity per million T cells dropped in a roughly linear way, and a significant reduction was already evident by age 40. Estimates of total diversity from one million sequenced T cells were regarded as lower bounds and underestimates. Compared with the aged group, the long-lived group had more naive CD4+ T cells, fewer expanded clones and increased TCR diversity, suggesting age selection. The percentage of naive T cells measured by flow cytometry correlated strongly with observed TCR beta diversity. Because donor CMV infection status was unknown, age-related changes in expanded clonotypes were potentially confounded.

Library preparation used 5' RACE. Instrument used: Illumina HiSeq 2500. A second PCR of about 6 to 11 cycles was run with a J-beta primer mix and a sample-barcoded 5' primer. A template-switch 5' adaptor carrying 12 random nucleotides introduced a unique molecular identifier onto each TCR beta cDNA molecule. Each sample yielded at least 3 million CDR3-containing paired-end reads. First-strand cDNA synthesis was performed from all RNA using the Mint cDNA synthesis kit, with priming by a TRBC-specific oligonucleotide. All cDNA was treated with uracil-DNA glycosylase and then went through a first 18-cycle PCR with the universal primers M1SS and BC2_uni_R. On the authors' methods: Normalization of each sample was performed by random selection of 1 million high-quality reads, each carrying a distinct molecular identifier. Instead of being binned into consensus sequences, reads with shared molecular identifiers were discarded. CDR3 identification, clonotype clustering and error correction used MiTCR with a Q25 quality threshold and the strictest error-elimination algorithm. A nonparametric unseen species model with Euler transformation was used to estimate lower-bound total TCR beta diversity. TCRdb trimmed the raw reads at Q25, called clones with MiXCR and kept productive beta chains. Each entry is one CDR3 protein sequence, shown with its most common DNA and genes. TCRdb's processing, not the study's, gives the V and J calls here. Within this sample are 1 million to 1.2 million distinct CDR3 sequences, with more than 30% of them counted one time only. The ten largest clones capture about 12% of the sample.

The donors were some 36 Caucasian individuals from Russia, aged roughly 6 to 95 years, who were systemically healthy. About 10 milliliters of peripheral blood were drawn from each donor into EDTA-treated Vacutainer tubes. Ficoll-Paque density-gradient centrifugation was used to isolate PBMCs, with at least 6.5 million per sample. Trizol reagent was used to extract total RNA from PBMCs, with at least 5.5 micrograms per sample. For every donor, flow cytometry on a PBMC aliquot measured the percentage of naive CD45RAhigh/CD27high T cells. The germline V gene gives CDR1 as KGHSH and CDR2 as LQKENI. Its CDR3 holds 13 amino acids, cysteine through phenylalanine. Here the CDR3 DNA is all that survives: 39 bases in frame from base 1. From V the trimming removes 3 bases and from J it removes 7 bases, while the gene matches leave 6 bases of the junction unaccounted for.

The chain uses TRBV18 and TRBJ2-7; 7 junctional bases match TRBD1. The sample comprised blood. The receptor's source is a man between 18 and 29 years old in good health. The bases are TGTGCCAGCTCACCGACAGGGTTTGGGGAGCAGTACTTC. This codes for CASSPTGFGEQYF.